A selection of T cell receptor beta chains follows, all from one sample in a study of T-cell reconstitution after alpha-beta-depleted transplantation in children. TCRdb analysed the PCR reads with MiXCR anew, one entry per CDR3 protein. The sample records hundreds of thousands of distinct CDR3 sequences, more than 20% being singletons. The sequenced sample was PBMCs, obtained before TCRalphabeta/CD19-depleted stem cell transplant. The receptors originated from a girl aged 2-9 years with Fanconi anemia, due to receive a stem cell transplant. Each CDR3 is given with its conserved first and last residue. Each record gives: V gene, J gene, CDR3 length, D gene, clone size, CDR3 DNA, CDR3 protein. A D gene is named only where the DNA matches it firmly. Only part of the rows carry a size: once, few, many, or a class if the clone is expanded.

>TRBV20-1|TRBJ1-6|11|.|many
TGCAGTGCTACAGGGTACTCACCCCTCCACTTT
CSATGYSPLHF
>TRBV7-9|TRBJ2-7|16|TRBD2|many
TGTGCCAGCAGCCCTAGGTTCCGGACTAGCGTACACGAGCAGTACTTC
CASSPRFRTSVHEQYF
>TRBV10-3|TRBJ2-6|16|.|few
TGTGCCATCAGTGAGTCAGGCCTCTCTGGGGCCAACGTCCTGACTTTC
CAISESGLSGANVLTF
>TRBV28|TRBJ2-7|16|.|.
TGTGCCAGCACTCTCTCCCCCGGGACTGGCTCCTACGAGCAGTACTTC
CASTLSPGTGSYEQYF
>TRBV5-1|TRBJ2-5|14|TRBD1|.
TGCGCCAGCAGCTGGTACAGGGGGCAAGAGACCCAGTACTTC
CASSWYRGQETQYF
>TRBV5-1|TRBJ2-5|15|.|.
TGCGCCAGCAGCTCCGGGACCTTGTCACAAGAGACCCAGTACTTC
CASSSGTLSQETQYF
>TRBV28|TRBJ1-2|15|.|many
TGTGCCAGCGACCACTGGGGGGACCCTAACTATGGCTACACCTTC
CASDHWGDPNYGYTF
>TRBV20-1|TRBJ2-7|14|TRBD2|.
TGCAGTGCTGGGACTAGCGGGAGCGTCCACGAGCAGTACTTC
CSAGTSGSVHEQYF
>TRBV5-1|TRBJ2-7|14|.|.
TGCGCCAGCAGCTCGCCCGGGGCCACCTACGAGCAGTACTTC
CASSSPGATYEQYF
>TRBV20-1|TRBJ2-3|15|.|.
TGCAGTGCTACACACACGTACTCCAACACAGATACGCAGTATTTT
CSATHTYSNTDTQYF
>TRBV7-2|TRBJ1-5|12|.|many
TGTGCCAGCAGCACTCAGGGACAGCCCCAGCATTTT
CASSTQGQPQHF
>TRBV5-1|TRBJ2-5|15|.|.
TGCGCCAGCAGCGGCCTCCGGGACATCCAAGAGACCCAGTACTTC
CASSGLRDIQETQYF
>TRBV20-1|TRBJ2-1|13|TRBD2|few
TGCAGTGCCGTAGCGGGGACATACAATGAGCAGTTCTTC
CSAVAGTYNEQFF
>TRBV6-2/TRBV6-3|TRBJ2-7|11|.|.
TGTGCCAGCGGGCAGGGCTACGAGCAGTACTTC
CASGQGYEQYF
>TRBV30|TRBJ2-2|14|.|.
TGTGCCTGGACCCGCGCTGTCATCACCGGGGAGCTGTTTTTT
CAWTRAVITGELFF
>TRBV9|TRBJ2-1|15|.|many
TGTGCCAGCAGCGTTGGTGGTTCCTACGAGAATGAGCAGTTCTTC
CASSVGGSYENEQFF
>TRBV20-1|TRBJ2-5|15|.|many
TGCAGTGCTAGAGATCAAACCAGCGGGTCAGAGACCCAGTACTTC
CSARDQTSGSETQYF
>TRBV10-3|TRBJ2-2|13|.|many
TGTGCCATCCGGGACAAGAACACCGGGGAGCTGTTTTTT
CAIRDKNTGELFF
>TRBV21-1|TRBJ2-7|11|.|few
TGTGCCAGCATCCCTTCCTACGAGCAGTACTTC
CASIPSYEQYF
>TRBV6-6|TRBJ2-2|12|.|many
TGTGCCAGCAGTTACTTAACCGGGGAGCTGTTTTTT
CASSYLTGELFF
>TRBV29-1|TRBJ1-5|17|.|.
TGCAGCGTTACCCTGACAGGTTCCCGATATAGCAATCAGCCCCAGCATTTT
CSVTLTGSRYSNQPQHF
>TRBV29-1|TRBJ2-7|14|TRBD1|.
TGCAGCGTTGATCTGGGACAGAGCTCCTACGAGCAGTACTTC
CSVDLGQSSYEQYF
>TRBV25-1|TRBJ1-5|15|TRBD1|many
TGTGCCAGCAGTATGACAGGGGGTGCTAATCAGCCCCAGCATTTT
CASSMTGGANQPQHF
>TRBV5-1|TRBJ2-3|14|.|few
TGCGCCAGCAGCGGGTCCCGAGGCAGGGATACGCAGTATTTT
CASSGSRGRDTQYF
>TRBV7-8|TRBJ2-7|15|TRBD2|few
TGTGCCAGCAGCAAGCTAGCGGGGGACCTACGTGAGCAGTACTTC
CASSKLAGDLREQYF
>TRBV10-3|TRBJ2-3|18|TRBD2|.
TGTGCCATCAGTCCCATAAGACTAGCGGGAGGGCCGTCAGATACGCAGTATTTT
CAISPIRLAGGPSDTQYF
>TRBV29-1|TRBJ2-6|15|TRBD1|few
TGCAGCGCACCCTTCGACAGGGCTGGGGCCAACGTCCTGACTTTC
CSAPFDRAGANVLTF
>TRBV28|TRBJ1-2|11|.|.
TGTGTCAGCAGTTTGTGGGCCGGCTACACCTTC
CVSSLWAGYTF
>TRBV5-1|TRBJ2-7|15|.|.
TGCGCCAGCAGCTTGGGAGGGAAAATAAGCTACGAGCAGTACTTC
CASSLGGKISYEQYF
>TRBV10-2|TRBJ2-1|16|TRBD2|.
TGCGCCAGCAGTGAGTCTTGGACTAGCGGGAACAATGAGCAGTTCTTC
CASSESWTSGNNEQFF
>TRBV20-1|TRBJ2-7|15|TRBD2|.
TGCAGTGCTAGAGACCAGGGGACTAGTCCCTACGAGCAGTACTTC
CSARDQGTSPYEQYF
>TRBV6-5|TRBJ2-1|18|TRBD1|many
TGTGCCAGCAGTTACACCGGGACAGGGAGCCCCTCCTACAATGAGCAGTTCTTC
CASSYTGTGSPSYNEQFF
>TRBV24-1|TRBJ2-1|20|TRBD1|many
TGTGCCACCAGTGATCTTGAACCGGGACAGGCTTTTGGGCTAAACAATGAGCAGTTCTTC
CATSDLEPGQAFGLNNEQFF
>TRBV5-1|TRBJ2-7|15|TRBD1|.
TGCGCCAGCAGCTGGGGGACAGGGGGCGCGTACGAGCAGTACTTC
CASSWGTGGAYEQYF
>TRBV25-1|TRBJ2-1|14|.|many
TGTGCCAGCAGTGATGGTAGTTCTGCGGATGAGCAGTTCTTC
CASSDGSSADEQFF
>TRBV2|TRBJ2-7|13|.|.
TGTGCCAGCAGTGAACGGCCCCCCTACGAGCAGTACTTC
CASSERPPYEQYF
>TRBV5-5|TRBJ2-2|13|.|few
TGTGCCAGCAACGATGGTAACACCGGGGAGCTGTTTTTT
CASNDGNTGELFF
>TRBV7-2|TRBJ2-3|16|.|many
TGTGCCAGCAGCTCCTTCCTGGGGCGGAGCACAGATACGCAGTATTTT
CASSSFLGRSTDTQYF
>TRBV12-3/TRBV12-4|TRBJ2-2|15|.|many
TGTGCCAGCAGTCAGGGACTCGGAAACACCGGGGAGCTGTTTTTT
CASSQGLGNTGELFF
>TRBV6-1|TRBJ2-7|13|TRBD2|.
TGTGCCAGCACAAGCGGGACCCGCTACGAGCAGTACTTC
CASTSGTRYEQYF
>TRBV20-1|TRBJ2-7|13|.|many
TGCAGTGCCCCAAAGGGGGGACCCTACGAGCAGTACTTC
CSAPKGGPYEQYF
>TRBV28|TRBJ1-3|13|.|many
TGTGCCAGCAGTTTCGCAGCTGGAAACACCATATATTTT
CASSFAAGNTIYF
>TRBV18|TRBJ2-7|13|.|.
TGTGCCAGCTCACCTGGGACGAACTACGAGCAGTACTTC
CASSPGTNYEQYF
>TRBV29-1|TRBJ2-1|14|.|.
TGCAGCGTTGAAGACCCGGGGTCCTACAATGAGCAGTTCTTC
CSVEDPGSYNEQFF
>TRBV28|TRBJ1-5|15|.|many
TGTGCCAGCAGTTTAGCAGGGTCCCAAAATCAGCCCCAGCATTTT
CASSLAGSQNQPQHF
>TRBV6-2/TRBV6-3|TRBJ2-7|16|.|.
TGTGCCAGCAGTTACCCGAAGAAGACAGTCCCCTACGAGCAGTACTTC
CASSYPKKTVPYEQYF